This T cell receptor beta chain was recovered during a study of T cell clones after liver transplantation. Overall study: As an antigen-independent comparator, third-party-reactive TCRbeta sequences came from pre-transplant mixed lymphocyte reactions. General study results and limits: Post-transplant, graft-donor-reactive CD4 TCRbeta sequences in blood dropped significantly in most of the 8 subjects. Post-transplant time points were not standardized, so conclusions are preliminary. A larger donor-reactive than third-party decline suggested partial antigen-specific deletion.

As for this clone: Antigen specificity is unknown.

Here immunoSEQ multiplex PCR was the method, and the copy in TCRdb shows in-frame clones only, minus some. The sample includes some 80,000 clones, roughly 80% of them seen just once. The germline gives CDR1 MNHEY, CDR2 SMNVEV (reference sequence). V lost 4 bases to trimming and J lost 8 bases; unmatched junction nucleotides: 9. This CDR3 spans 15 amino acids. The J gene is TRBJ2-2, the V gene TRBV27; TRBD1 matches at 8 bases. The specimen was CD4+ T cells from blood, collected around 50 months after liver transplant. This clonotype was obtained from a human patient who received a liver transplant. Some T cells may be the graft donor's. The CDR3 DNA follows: TGTGCCAGCAGTTCCATCGACAGGGGAGGTGGGGAGCTGTTTTTT. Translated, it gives CASSSIDRGGGELFF.